Below are 20 T cell receptor beta chains sequenced from a single sample in a study of neurological immune-mediated disorders. One entry per CDR3 protein, called by TCRdb with MiXCR from the 5' RACE reads. The top ten clones hold around 14% of a sample with tens of thousands of distinct CDR3 sequences, about 15% of them seen once. Input material: PBMCs. The origin of the receptors is a female donor with HTLV-1-associated myelopathy (HAM/TSP).

The chain carries TRBV5-1 and TRBJ2-1, with D perhaps matching TRBD1 (5 bases). The CDR3 is 15 residues long. The V end was cut by 1 base, the J end by 2 bases, with 10 bases between. Germline V gives CDR1 SGHRS, CDR2 YFSETQ. The CDR3 DNA reads TGCGCCAGCAGCTTGAGGGGCCCCACCTACAATGAGCAGTTCTTC. This translates into CASSLRGPTYNEQFF.

This sequence joins TRBV20-1 and TRBJ2-3, with D tentatively TRBD2 (6 bases). Trimming took off 6 bases at V and 6 bases at J, with 22 bases between the two ends. The CDR3 is 15 residues long. CDR1 DFQATT and CDR2 SNEGSKA come from the germline V gene (reference sequence). CDR3 sequence: CSADTDASRGDTQYF. The CDR3 bases are TGCAGTGCGGACACAGACGCTTCCCGGGGGGATACGCAGTATTTT.

This clonotype was detected many times. The chain has TRBV7-2 and TRBJ1-1, with D hard to call. In germline, CDR1 is SGHTA, CDR2 FQGNSA. The V end was cut by 2 bases, the J end by 0 bases, with 7 bases between. This CDR3 contains 14 residues. CDR3 residues: CASSLPRVNTEAFF. The CDR3 region has the DNA TGTGCCAGCAGCTTACCTAGGGTGAACACTGAAGCTTTCTTT.

This clonotype appeared many times. The V call is TRBV4-3, the J call TRBJ2-3; tentative D call: TRBD1 (5 bases). Germline V gene sequence: CDR1 LGHNA, CDR2 YSLEER. The length of the CDR3 is 15 residues. The V end was cut by 1 base, the J end by 2 bases, with 10 bases between. The CDR3 protein is CASSQVTGATDTQYF. In DNA, the CDR3 is TGCGCCAGCAGCCAAGTAACAGGAGCCACAGATACGCAGTATTTT.

The rearrangement links TRBV9 to TRBJ2-5; TRBD2 aligns across 10 bases. Trimming took 0 bases from V and 4 from J; bases not matched to a gene: 9. The germline CDR1 and CDR2 sequences are SGDLS and YYNGEE. The CDR3 sequence is 17 residues long. In DNA form, the CDR3 reads TGTGCCAGCAGCGTAGATAGTAGCGGGGGGATGGGAGAGACCCAGTACTTC. Amino acid sequence: CASSVDSSGGMGETQYF.

This chain uses TRBV4-1 with TRBJ2-7; the match to TRBD2 covers 11 bases. Losses at the gene ends were 6 bases for V and 10 bases for J; bases not matched to a gene: 23. The V gene's germline CDR1 is MGHRA and CDR2 YSYEKL. This CDR3 contains 18 residues. CDR3 nucleotide sequence: TGCGCCAGCAGACAGGGGGGGATTGGGACTAGCGGAAAGTACAAACAGTACTTC. Translation: CASRQGGIGTSGKYKQYF.

Relative to its sample, this clonotype is medium-sized. The gene calls are TRBV28 and TRBJ2-7; 9 positions agree with TRBD1. The CDR3 is made up of 14 amino acids. Germline V CDR1 and CDR2: MDHEN, SYDVKM. The V and J ends lost 3 bases and 1 base, in that order; junction bases with no gene match: 1. The CDR3 protein is CASSFGTGSYEQYF. For the CDR3, the DNA is TGTGCCAGCAGTTTCGGGACAGGGTCCTACGAGCAGTACTTC.

At least ten counts were recorded for this clonotype. The chain uses TRBV20-1 and TRBJ2-5; D remains ambiguous. V was pared by 6 bases and J by 1 base, with 15 bases between. CDR1 and CDR2 (germline): DFQATT, SNEGSKA (reference sequence). There are 14 residues in the CDR3. The CDR3 spells CSAPPGPVQETQYF. For the CDR3, the DNA is TGCAGTGCCCCCCCGGGTCCTGTCCAAGAGACCCAGTACTTC.

V gene TRBV15 combines with J gene TRBJ1-1; no definite D call. The CDR3 length is 14 residues. Trimming removed 3 bases from V and 5 bases from J, with 13 bases in between. Germline V gene data show CDR1 as LNHNV and CDR2 as YYDKDF (reference sequence). The CDR3 bases are TGTGCCACCAGCAGCCCCCCGGTCGAGACTGAAGCTTTCTTT. It yields the protein CATSSPPVETEAFF.

This clonotype was counted at least ten times. The gene calls are TRBV7-9 and TRBJ2-5, with D unresolved. There are 14 residues in the CDR3. The germline CDR1 and CDR2 sequences are SEHNR and FQNEAQ (reference sequence). V lost 6 bases and J lost 1, with 12 bases in between. The CDR3, as DNA: TGTGCCAGCAGTCAGGACGGTTCCCAAGAGACCCAGTACTTC. Translated: CASSQDGSQETQYF.

This clonotype was seen repeatedly, ten times or more. The chain has TRBV7-8 and TRBJ2-7; tentatively, D is TRBD2 (6 bases). V was shortened by 5 bases and J by 9 bases, with 20 bases between the two germline ends. The CDR3 is 14 residues long. Germline CDR1 reads SGHVS; CDR2 reads FQNEAQ. In DNA form, the CDR3 reads TGTGCCAGCAGCCGGGGACTGCGCCAGGAGGGGCAGTACTTC. Encoded protein: CASSRGLRQEGQYF.

This clonotype showed up many times. V and J are TRBV11-2 and TRBJ2-5; D is undetermined. Per the germline V gene, CDR1 is SGHAT and CDR2 is FQNNGV. The CDR3 runs to 11 residues. V lost 5 bases and J 5 bases, leaving 6 bases between the germline ends. The CDR3 nucleotides are TGTGCCAGCAGCGTTCTGGAGACCCAGTACTTC. This translates into CASSVLETQYF.

The gene calls are TRBV10-3 and TRBJ2-5; D is perhaps TRBD1 or TRBD2 (6 bases each). Near its end, the DNA agrees better with TRBJ2-7, so the J call may be wrong. From germline, CDR1 is ENHRY and CDR2 SYGVKD. The length of the CDR3 is 13 residues. As DNA, the CDR3 is TGTGCCATCAGTGATTTAAGGGGGGTCGAGCAGTACTTC. It specifies CAISDLRGVEQYF.

There are many counts of this clonotype. This chain connects TRBV5-1 to TRBJ1-2; 7 positions match TRBD1. Germline V lookup: CDR1 SGHRS, CDR2 YFSETQ. After removal of 4 bases from V and 5 bases from J, the junction contained 8 bases not matched to a gene. The CDR3 has 14 residues. The CDR3 bases are TGCGCCAGCAGCCCCGGGACAGTTAAGTATGGCTACACCTTC. Protein: CASSPGTVKYGYTF.

The table lists this clonotype with many counts. V usage is TRBV5-1 and J usage is TRBJ1-6; 7 bases are a match to TRBD1. The CDR3 loop spans 17 amino acids. The germline V gene has CDR1 SGHRS and CDR2 YFSETQ. J gave up 5 bases and V 4 bases, and 12 bases lay outside the gene matches. This CDR3 is CASSASPGQVDNSPLHF. The CDR3 nucleotides read TGCGCCAGCAGCGCGTCTCCTGGACAGGTCGATAATTCACCCCTCCACTTT.

This clonotype has a count of ten or more. V is TRBV14 and J is TRBJ1-4, with D hard to call. V lost 5 bases, J lost 3 bases, and 16 bases lay in between. Germline CDR1 reads SGHDN; CDR2 reads FVKESK. There are 16 residues in the CDR3. CDR3 coding DNA: TGTGCCAGCAGCTCTCCCGGTGCCGGACCTAATGAAAAACTGTTTTTT. Translating it yields CASSSPGAGPNEKLFF.

This clonotype came up many times. This chain uses TRBV5-1 with TRBJ2-3; possible D gene TRBD2, 6 bases. With 3 bases removed from V and 2 bases from J, the gap between germline ends came to 10 bases. The CDR3 is 14 residues long. Germline V gene lookup returns CDR1 SGHRS and CDR2 YFSETQ. CDR3 in DNA: TGCGCCAGCAGCTCACAGCGGGCCACAGATACGCAGTATTTT. Translated: CASSSQRATDTQYF.

The sample holds many counts of this clonotype. The chain employs TRBV5-1 and TRBJ2-2, with D tentatively TRBD2 (5 bases). The CDR3 has 15 amino acids. The V end lost 0 bases, the J end lost 1 base, and 7 bases lay between the germline ends. Germline values: CDR1 SGHRS, CDR2 YFSETQ. CDR3: CASSLERRNTGELFF. The CDR3 nucleotides read TGCGCCAGCAGCTTGGAGCGGCGGAACACCGGGGAGCTGTTTTTT. The full variable domain, completed using reference TRBV5-1 and TRBJ2-2, is KAGVTQTPRYLIKTRGQQVTLSCSPISGHRSVSWYQQTPGQGLQFLFEYFSETQRNKGNFPGRFSGRQFSNSRSEMNVSTLELGDSALYLCASSLERRNTGELFFGEGSRLTVL.

J is TRBJ2-3 and V is TRBV20-1, with 10 bases matching TRBD2. Losses at the gene ends were 6 bases for V and 2 bases for J; bases not matched to a gene: 8. This CDR3 spans 15 amino acids. Per germline, CDR1 DFQATT and CDR2 SNEGSKA (reference sequence). The CDR3 sequence: CSAHRTSGLTDTQYF. As DNA, the CDR3 is TGCAGTGCGCACCGGACTAGCGGTCTCACAGATACGCAGTATTTT.

A word on this clonotype: The junction shows a germline mismatch at one end, possibly a read error. The chain is built from TRBV6-2 or TRBV6-3 and TRBJ1-6, with D unclear. The CDR3 has 14 amino acids. Germline CDR1 MNHEY, CDR2 SVGEGT. CDR3 residues: CASTTEGLYSPLYF. CDR3 bases: TGTGCTAGCACCACCGAAGGACTTTATTCACCCCTCTACTTT.